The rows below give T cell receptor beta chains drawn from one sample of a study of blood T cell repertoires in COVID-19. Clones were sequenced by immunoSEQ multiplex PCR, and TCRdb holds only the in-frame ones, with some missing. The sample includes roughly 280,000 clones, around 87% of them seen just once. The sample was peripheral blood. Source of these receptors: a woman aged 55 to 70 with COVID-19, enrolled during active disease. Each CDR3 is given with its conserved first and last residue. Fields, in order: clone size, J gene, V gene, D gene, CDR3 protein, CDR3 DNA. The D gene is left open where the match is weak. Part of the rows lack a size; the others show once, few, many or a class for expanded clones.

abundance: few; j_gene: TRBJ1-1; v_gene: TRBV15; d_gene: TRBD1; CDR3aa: CATSRDRQGGTLKAFF; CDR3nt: TGTGCCACCAGCAGAGATCGGCAGGGGGGAACACTGAAAGCTTTCTTT
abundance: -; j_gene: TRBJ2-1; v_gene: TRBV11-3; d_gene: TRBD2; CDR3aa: CASSLGLAGGSYNEQFF; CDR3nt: TGTGCCAGCAGCTTAGGGCTAGCGGGGGGCTCCTACAATGAGCAGTTCTTC
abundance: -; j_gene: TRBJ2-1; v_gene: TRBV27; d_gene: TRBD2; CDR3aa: CASSLSSAGGAGEQFF; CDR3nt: TGTGCCAGCAGTTTATCATCGGCGGGAGGGGCGGGTGAGCAGTTCTTC
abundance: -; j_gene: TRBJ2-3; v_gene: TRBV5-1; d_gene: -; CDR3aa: CASSLGDSDTQYF; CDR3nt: TGCGCCAGCAGCTTAGGTGACTCAGATACGCAGTATTTT
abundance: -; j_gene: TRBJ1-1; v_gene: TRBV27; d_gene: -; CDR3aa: CASSFGGLGGTEAFF; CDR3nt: TGTGCCAGCAGTTTTGGAGGGCTCGGGGGCACTGAAGCTTTCTTT
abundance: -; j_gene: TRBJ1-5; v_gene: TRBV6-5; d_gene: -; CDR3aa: CASRVDRYSNQPQHF; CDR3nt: TGTGCCAGCAGGGTAGACAGGTACAGCAATCAGCCCCAGCATTTT
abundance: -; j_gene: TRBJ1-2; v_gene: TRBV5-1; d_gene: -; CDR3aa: CASSPNTGSSGYTF; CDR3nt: TGCGCCAGCAGCCCGAACACAGGGAGTAGCGGCTACACCTTC
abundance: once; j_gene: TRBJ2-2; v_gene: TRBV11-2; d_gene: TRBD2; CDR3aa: CASTQTSGTFGELFF; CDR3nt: TGTGCCAGCACCCAGACTAGCGGGACTTTCGGGGAGCTGTTTTTT
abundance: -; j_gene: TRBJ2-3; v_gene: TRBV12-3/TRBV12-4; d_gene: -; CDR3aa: CASSTQRADTQYF; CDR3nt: TGTGCCAGCAGTACCCAGAGGGCGGATACGCAGTATTTT
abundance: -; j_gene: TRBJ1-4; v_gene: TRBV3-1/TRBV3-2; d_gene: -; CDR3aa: CASSQRHSGEKLFF; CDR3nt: TGTGCCAGCAGCCAGCGACATTCCGGAGAAAAACTGTTTTTT
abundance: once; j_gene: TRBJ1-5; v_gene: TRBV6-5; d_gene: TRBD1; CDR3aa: CASRTGEHQPQHF; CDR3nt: TGTGCCAGCAGGACAGGGGAACATCAGCCCCAGCATTTT
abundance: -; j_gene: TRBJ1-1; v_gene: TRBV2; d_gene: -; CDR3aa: CASSKETAPATEAFF; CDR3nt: TGTGCCAGCAGTAAGGAGACAGCCCCTGCCACTGAAGCTTTCTTT
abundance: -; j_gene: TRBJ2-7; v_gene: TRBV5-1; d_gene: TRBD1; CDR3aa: CASSSGTGAGEQYF; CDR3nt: TGCGCCAGCAGCTCCGGGACAGGGGCCGGGGAGCAGTACTTC
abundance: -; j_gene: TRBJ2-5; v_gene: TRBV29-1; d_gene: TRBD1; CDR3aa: CSVRTGGQETQYF; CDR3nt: TGCAGCGTACGGACAGGGGGCCAGGAGACCCAGTACTTC
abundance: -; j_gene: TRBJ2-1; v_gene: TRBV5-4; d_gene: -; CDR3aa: CASSLLRAPNEQFF; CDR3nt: TGTGCCAGCAGCTTGCTCAGAGCGCCCAATGAGCAGTTCTTC
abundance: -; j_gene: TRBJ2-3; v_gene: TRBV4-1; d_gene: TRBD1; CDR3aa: CASSQEAGGRTDTQYF; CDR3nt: TGCGCCAGCAGCCAAGAGGCAGGGGGCCGCACAGATACGCAGTATTTT
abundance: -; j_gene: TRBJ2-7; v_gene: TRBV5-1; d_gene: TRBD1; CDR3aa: CASSGQGQGGGEQYF; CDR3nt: TGCGCCAGCAGCGGGCAGGGACAGGGGGGGGGCGAGCAGTACTTC
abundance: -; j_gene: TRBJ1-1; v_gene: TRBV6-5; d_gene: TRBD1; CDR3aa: CASRTGNTEAFF; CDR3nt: TGTGCCAGCCGGACAGGGAACACTGAAGCTTTCTTT
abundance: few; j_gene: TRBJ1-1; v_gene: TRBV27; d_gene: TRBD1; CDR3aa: CASSPLWGQGARSTEAFF; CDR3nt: TGTGCCAGCAGCCCTCTCTGGGGACAGGGGGCGAGGAGCACTGAAGCTTTCTTT
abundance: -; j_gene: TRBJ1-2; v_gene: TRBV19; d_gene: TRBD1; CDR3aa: CASSPPLDRRLSYGYTF; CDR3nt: TGTGCCAGTAGTCCGCCGCTGGACAGGCGTCTCAGCTATGGCTACACCTTC
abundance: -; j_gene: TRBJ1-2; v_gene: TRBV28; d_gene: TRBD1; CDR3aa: CASSPRDRRVNGYTF; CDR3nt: TGTGCCAGCAGTCCACGGGACAGGCGAGTAAATGGCTACACCTTC
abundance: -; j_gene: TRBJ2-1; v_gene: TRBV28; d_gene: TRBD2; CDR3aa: CASRNSGRPSYNEQFF; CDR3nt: TGTGCCAGCAGAAATAGCGGGAGGCCGTCCTACAATGAGCAGTTCTTC
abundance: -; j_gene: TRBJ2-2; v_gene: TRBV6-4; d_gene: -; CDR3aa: CASSQTGNTGELFF; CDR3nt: TGTGCCAGCAGTCAAACGGGGAACACCGGGGAGCTGTTTTTT
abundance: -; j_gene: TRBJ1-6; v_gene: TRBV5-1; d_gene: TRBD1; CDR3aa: CASSLEGGASSYNSPLHF; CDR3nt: TGCGCCAGCAGCTTAGAAGGGGGCGCCAGCTCCTATAATTCACCCCTCCACTTT
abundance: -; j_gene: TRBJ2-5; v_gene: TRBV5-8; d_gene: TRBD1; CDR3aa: CASSLLTGRAQETQYF; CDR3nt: TGTGCCAGCAGCCTACTGACAGGGCGGGCGCAAGAGACCCAGTACTTC
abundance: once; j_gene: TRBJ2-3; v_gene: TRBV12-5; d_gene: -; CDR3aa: CASGSADTQYF; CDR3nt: TGTGCTAGTGGGAGCGCAGATACGCAGTATTTT